This is a list of T cell receptor beta chains from one sample in a study of T cells in Graves' hyperthyroidism and ophthalmopathy. MiXCR, run by TCRdb on the multiplex PCR reads, gives a single entry per CDR3 protein. The sample consists of 650,000 to 800,000 distinct CDR3 sequences, less than 45% of them appearing once. The sequencing sample was made of peripheral blood or thyroid tissue (not recorded which). The receptors come from an adult man with Graves' disease, either hyperthyroidism or ophthalmopathy (not recorded which). Both conserved end residues are part of each CDR3. Each record gives: J gene, clone size, D gene, V gene, CDR3 length, CDR3 protein, CDR3 DNA. D genes are given only for firm matches. Some rows have no size entry. The others give once, few or many, or a class for an expanded clone.

>TRBJ1-2|few|NA|TRBV2|13
CASSDLNQDGYTF
TGTGCCAGCAGCGACCTTAATCAGGATGGCTACACCTTC
>TRBJ1-2|NA|TRBD1|TRBV5-1|15
CASSLVGQGARGYTF
TGCGCCAGCAGCTTGGTGGGACAGGGGGCGCGAGGCTACACCTTC
>TRBJ2-3|NA|NA|TRBV7-9|15
CASRRATGGTDTQYF
TGTGCCAGCAGGCGGGCCACGGGGGGCACAGATACGCAGTATTTT
>TRBJ1-2|NA|NA|TRBV6-5|13
CASSLDSSGGYTF
TGTGCCAGCAGTTTAGACAGTTCCGGGGGCTACACCTTC
>TRBJ1-1|few|TRBD1|TRBV9|15
CASSPLGTGGTEAFF
TGTGCCAGCAGCCCACTGGGGACAGGGGGCACTGAAGCTTTCTTT
>TRBJ2-5|NA|NA|TRBV7-7|12
CASSQALETQYF
TGTGCCAGCAGCCAAGCATTGGAGACCCAGTACTTC
>TRBJ2-2|NA|NA|TRBV5-1|15
CASSYRQDNTGELFF
TGCGCCAGCAGCTATAGACAGGACAACACCGGGGAGCTGTTTTTT
>TRBJ2-6|NA|NA|TRBV7-9|16
CASRYRDGTEANVLTF
TGTGCCAGCAGATACCGGGACGGCACTGAGGCCAACGTCCTGACTTTC
>TRBJ1-6|many|NA|TRBV7-2|14
CASSQGQWQSPLHF
TGTGCCAGCAGCCAGGGACAATGGCAATCACCCCTCCACTTT
>TRBJ1-1|NA|NA|TRBV20-1|16
CSARDPADGLNTEAFF
TGCAGTGCTAGAGACCCAGCCGACGGACTAAACACTGAAGCTTTCTTT
>TRBJ1-4|NA|TRBD1|TRBV7-4|15
CASSATGQGSEKLFF
TGTGCCAGCAGCGCGACAGGACAGGGTTCTGAAAAACTGTTTTTT
>TRBJ1-1|NA|TRBD1|TRBV25-1|11
CASVGQGEAFF
TGTGCCAGCGTCGGACAGGGTGAAGCTTTCTTT
>TRBJ2-2|few|TRBD2|TRBV24-1|18
CATSDPPGTRENTGELFF
TGTGCCACCAGTGACCCCCCCGGGACTAGGGAAAACACCGGGGAGCTGTTTTTT
>TRBJ2-2|NA|TRBD2|TRBV24-1|18
CATSDPTPSGTTTGELFF
TGTGCCACCAGTGATCCTACCCCTAGCGGGACGACCACCGGGGAGCTGTTTTTT
>TRBJ2-2|few|TRBD1|TRBV7-9|14
CASGTGAITGELFF
TGTGCCAGCGGGACAGGGGCGATCACCGGGGAGCTGTTTTTT
>TRBJ1-6|NA|NA|TRBV7-2|13
CASSLGLAGPLHF
TGTGCCAGCAGCTTAGGCCTGGCGGGACCCCTCCACTTT
>TRBJ2-2|few|NA|TRBV5-1|16
CASRDDSRLNTGELFF
TGCGCCAGCAGGGATGACAGCCGGCTCAACACCGGGGAGCTGTTTTTT
>TRBJ1-2|NA|NA|TRBV14|15
CASSVPVREIHGYTF
TGTGCCAGCAGCGTGCCGGTCAGGGAGATTCATGGCTACACCTTC
>TRBJ1-4|many|NA|TRBV15|15
CATSREGRLNEKLFF
TGTGCCACCAGCAGGGAGGGGCGTCTTAATGAAAAACTGTTTTTT
>TRBJ1-1|NA|NA|TRBV7-9|11
CASSLGDEAFF
TGTGCCAGCAGCTTGGGCGATGAAGCTTTCTTT
>TRBJ1-6|many|NA|TRBV13|13
CASSTGRGGPLHF
TGTGCCAGCAGCACGGGACGCGGGGGACCCCTCCACTTT
>TRBJ1-1|NA|NA|TRBV24-1|14
CATSGRGPNTEAFF
TGTGCCACCAGTGGCCGGGGGCCGAACACTGAAGCTTTCTTT
>TRBJ1-6|few|TRBD1|TRBV2|16
CASSQRAGGFGAPLHF
TGCGCCAGCAGCCAAAGGGCAGGGGGCTTCGGGGCACCCCTCCACTTT
>TRBJ1-5|few|NA|TRBV20-1|14
CSAIRGGTNQPQHF
TGCAGTGCTATCAGGGGCGGGACCAATCAGCCCCAGCATTTT
>TRBJ1-3|many|NA|TRBV29-1|11
CSVEVGNTIYF
TGCAGCGTTGAAGTTGGAAACACCATATATTTT
>TRBJ1-4|many|TRBD1|TRBV24-1|16
CATSDPGQGHNEKLFF
TGTGCCACCAGTGATCCCGGACAGGGTCACAATGAAAAACTGTTTTTT
>TRBJ2-2|NA|TRBD1|TRBV7-3|16
CASSPTGGKNTGELFF
TGTGCCAGCAGCCCGACAGGGGGGAAGAACACCGGGGAGCTGTTTTTT
>TRBJ1-5|NA|NA|TRBV7-8|15
CASSLAGQGLQPQHF
TGTGCCAGCAGCTTAGCGGGGCAGGGCCTCCAGCCCCAGCATTTT
>TRBJ1-1|many|NA|TRBV5-1|13
CASSLDVVGEAFF
TGCGCCAGCAGCTTGGACGTAGTGGGTGAAGCTTTCTTT
>TRBJ1-5|NA|NA|TRBV2|14
CASQRSGDGQPQHF
TGTGCCAGCCAACGGTCGGGGGACGGTCAGCCCCAGCATTTT
>TRBJ2-2|NA|NA|TRBV20-1|13
CSASVSATGELFF
TGCAGTGCTAGTGTCTCGGCCACCGGGGAGCTGTTTTTT
>TRBJ2-2|few|TRBD2|TRBV2|16
CASKRLAGDGTGELFF
TGTGCCAGCAAGAGACTAGCGGGAGATGGCACCGGGGAGCTGTTTTTT
>TRBJ2-7|few|TRBD1|TRBV29-1|12
CSASPTGDEQYF
TGCAGCGCCTCCCCGACAGGGGACGAGCAGTACTTC
>TRBJ1-4|few|TRBD1|TRBV5-1|16
CASRPDRALANEKLFF
TGCGCCAGCAGACCGGACAGGGCTTTAGCTAATGAAAAACTGTTTTTT
>TRBJ1-1|few|NA|TRBV2|12
CASSYDRTEAFF
TGTGCCAGCAGTTACGACAGAACTGAAGCTTTCTTT
>TRBJ2-7|NA|NA|TRBV12-3/TRBV12-4|13
CASSLVEADEQYF
TGTGCCAGCAGTTTGGTCGAGGCTGACGAGCAGTACTTC
>TRBJ1-5|NA|NA|TRBV29-1|13
CSVGQGRGQPQHF
TGCAGCGTTGGCCAGGGGCGAGGGCAGCCCCAGCATTTT
>TRBJ2-5|many|NA|TRBV19|15
CASSWDHATGETQYF
TGTGCCAGTAGTTGGGACCATGCTACGGGGGAGACCCAGTACTTC
>TRBJ2-1|NA|TRBD1|TRBV24-1|16
CATSDSFGTGRNEQFF
TGTGCCACCAGTGATTCGTTCGGGACAGGGCGGAATGAGCAGTTCTTC
>TRBJ1-5|many|NA|TRBV2|14
CASKDDYSNQPQHF
TGTGCCAGCAAGGACGATTATAGCAATCAGCCCCAGCATTTT
>TRBJ1-2|few|NA|TRBV2|14
CASSPRTPNYGYTF
TGTGCCAGCAGCCCCCGGACACCGAACTATGGCTACACCTTC
>TRBJ2-7|many|NA|TRBV20-1|13
CSARDYRGYEQYF
TGCAGTGCTAGAGATTATAGGGGTTACGAGCAGTACTTC
>TRBJ2-7|few|NA|TRBV9|15
CASSVGVAANGEQYF
TGTGCCAGCAGCGTAGGAGTGGCGGCCAATGGAGAGCAGTACTTC
>TRBJ2-2|few|NA|TRBV9|15
CASSQSTDWGGELFF
TGTGCCAGCAGCCAATCAACTGATTGGGGCGGGGAGCTGTTTTTT
>TRBJ1-1|NA|NA|TRBV5-1|15
CASSRTGARNTEAFF
TGCGCCAGCAGCCGCACCGGCGCCCGGAACACTGAAGCTTTCTTT
>TRBJ1-4|NA|NA|TRBV25-1|17
CASSARDDRPHNEKLFF
TGTGCCAGCAGTGCTAGGGACGACAGACCGCATAATGAAAAACTGTTTTTT
>TRBJ1-2|once|NA|TRBV29-1|9
CSVAGGNTF
NA
>TRBJ1-4|many|TRBD1|TRBV29-1|14
CSATQGSTNEKLFF
TGCAGCGCTACACAGGGGTCAACTAATGAAAAACTGTTTTTT
>TRBJ1-3|NA|NA|TRBV10-3|17
CAISESRRRSSGNTIYF
TGTGCCATCAGTGAGTCTCGGAGGAGGAGCTCTGGAAACACCATATATTTT
>TRBJ1-5|NA|NA|TRBV2|15
CASSLGLMINQPQHF
TGTGCCAGCAGTTTAGGGCTCATGATCAATCAGCCCCAGCATTTT
>TRBJ2-2|many|TRBD2|TRBV2|18
CASSGASGRAMNTGELFF
TGTGCCAGCAGTGGGGCTAGCGGGAGGGCCATGAACACCGGGGAGCTGTTTTTT
>TRBJ2-7|NA|NA|TRBV19|13
CASSSGYPYEQYF
TGTGCCAGTAGTAGCGGCTATCCCTACGAGCAGTACTTC
>TRBJ1-1|NA|TRBD1|TRBV20-1|15
CSAPSQGAGNTEAFF
TGCAGTGCCCCATCACAGGGGGCTGGGAACACTGAAGCTTTCTTT
>TRBJ2-7|few|TRBD2|TRBV6-5|13
CASSYSRGVEQYF
TGTGCCAGCAGTTACTCGCGGGGGGTCGAGCAGTACTTC
>TRBJ1-1|few|TRBD1|TRBV20-1|13
CRLQTGVNTEAFF
TGCAGACTACAGACAGGGGTTAACACTGAAGCTTTCTTT
>TRBJ2-2|many|NA|TRBV20-1|15
CSARDPRAATGELFF
TGCAGTGCTAGAGATCCCAGGGCGGCCACCGGGGAGCTGTTTTTT
>TRBJ2-7|many|NA|TRBV29-1|12
CSVLSITYEQYF
TGCAGCGTTCTCTCGATAACCTACGAGCAGTACTTC
>TRBJ2-5|many|NA|TRBV20-1|14
CSARDPASAETQYF
TGCAGTGCTAGAGATCCGGCTAGCGCGGAGACCCAGTACTTC
>TRBJ1-5|NA|TRBD1|TRBV7-9|16
CASSYPSTGGNQPQHF
TGTGCCAGCAGCTACCCAAGCACAGGGGGCAATCAGCCCCAGCATTTT
>TRBJ1-3|NA|NA|TRBV20-1|11
CSALSGNTIYF
TGCAGTGCTCTTTCTGGAAACACCATATATTTT